This is a list of T cell receptor beta chains from one sample in a study of PD-L1 blockade in urothelial cancer. Data came from immunoSEQ multiplex PCR; TCRdb stores just in-frame clones and leaves some out. This table has some 80,000 clones, around four fifths appearing once. This specimen was PBMCs, taken around atezolizumab (anti-PD-L1) treatment. The receptor set was obtained from a man between 40 and 49 years old with urothelial cancer. Both conserved end residues are trimmed from each CDR3. Fields, in order: D gene, V gene, J gene, CDR3 protein. A D gene is named only where the DNA matches it firmly.

d_call: TRBD1; v_call: TRBV5-5; j_call: TRBJ2-1; cdr3_aa: ASAPGGLNNEQF
d_call: .; v_call: TRBV6-5; j_call: TRBJ2-2; cdr3_aa: ASSYYGTGELF
d_call: .; v_call: TRBV7-2; j_call: TRBJ1-3; cdr3_aa: ASSLAGALRSGNTIY
d_call: .; v_call: TRBV2; j_call: TRBJ2-2; cdr3_aa: ASGRLTNTGELF
d_call: .; v_call: TRBV28; j_call: TRBJ1-3; cdr3_aa: ASSLKGANTIY
d_call: TRBD1; v_call: TRBV6-5; j_call: TRBJ1-1; cdr3_aa: ASRREGAPNTEAF
d_call: TRBD1; v_call: TRBV7-3; j_call: TRBJ1-1; cdr3_aa: ASSAGTGWNTEAF
d_call: TRBD1; v_call: TRBV28; j_call: TRBJ1-2; cdr3_aa: ASRAGGQGYGYT
d_call: TRBD2; v_call: TRBV27; j_call: TRBJ2-3; cdr3_aa: ASSTSLAGGPLGTDTQY
d_call: .; v_call: TRBV7-9; j_call: TRBJ1-5; cdr3_aa: ASSLTDSNQPQH
d_call: TRBD2; v_call: TRBV5-1; j_call: TRBJ2-7; cdr3_aa: ASSLSGTLYEQY
d_call: TRBD1; v_call: TRBV6-5; j_call: TRBJ1-5; cdr3_aa: ASSRGTVNQPQH
d_call: TRBD1; v_call: TRBV7-9; j_call: TRBJ2-7; cdr3_aa: ASSQGQSEQY
d_call: TRBD1; v_call: TRBV5-1; j_call: TRBJ2-5; cdr3_aa: ASSFRPGTGGQETQY
d_call: .; v_call: TRBV6-1; j_call: TRBJ1-2; cdr3_aa: ASTQGRGYT
d_call: TRBD1; v_call: TRBV5-1; j_call: TRBJ2-2; cdr3_aa: ASSPGTGGMGLF
d_call: .; v_call: TRBV6-5; j_call: TRBJ2-3; cdr3_aa: ASRSSTDTQY
d_call: TRBD1; v_call: TRBV19; j_call: TRBJ1-5; cdr3_aa: ASRDRISNQPQH
d_call: TRBD1; v_call: TRBV5-1; j_call: TRBJ2-2; cdr3_aa: ASSLAVRGTGELF
d_call: TRBD2; v_call: TRBV5-3; j_call: TRBJ2-7; cdr3_aa: ARIGERELV
d_call: .; v_call: TRBV18; j_call: TRBJ2-5; cdr3_aa: ASSPPVGRGETQY
d_call: .; v_call: TRBV5-1; j_call: TRBJ2-5; cdr3_aa: ASTDGGRKTQY
d_call: .; v_call: TRBV5-6; j_call: TRBJ2-3; cdr3_aa: ASSFRWEGGFTDTQY
d_call: TRBD2; v_call: TRBV5-1; j_call: TRBJ2-7; cdr3_aa: ASSFYSGRSYEQY
d_call: TRBD1; v_call: TRBV10-3; j_call: TRBJ2-7; cdr3_aa: AISESSSGTGVLYEQY
d_call: .; v_call: TRBV6-1; j_call: TRBJ1-5; cdr3_aa: ASSGQDWGVGNQPQH
d_call: .; v_call: TRBV29-1; j_call: TRBJ1-1; cdr3_aa: SVRRDEGNTEAF
d_call: .; v_call: TRBV30; j_call: TRBJ1-1; cdr3_aa: AWSLRGGSRFEAF
d_call: .; v_call: TRBV27; j_call: TRBJ2-7; cdr3_aa: ASSFVRAGEQY
d_call: TRBD2; v_call: TRBV28; j_call: TRBJ2-7; cdr3_aa: ASRGRVPKNYEQY
d_call: TRBD2; v_call: TRBV9; j_call: TRBJ2-2; cdr3_aa: ASSVLGSGRKNTGELF
d_call: .; v_call: TRBV5-6; j_call: TRBJ2-1; cdr3_aa: ASSTDNEQF
d_call: TRBD1; v_call: TRBV28; j_call: TRBJ1-5; cdr3_aa: ASSLWGQGANQPQH
d_call: .; v_call: TRBV28; j_call: TRBJ2-7; cdr3_aa: ASSFPPGEQY
d_call: TRBD1; v_call: TRBV9; j_call: TRBJ2-5; cdr3_aa: ASSVGGGLGETQY
d_call: TRBD1; v_call: TRBV6-5; j_call: TRBJ1-1; cdr3_aa: ASSQGATEAF
d_call: TRBD1; v_call: TRBV2; j_call: TRBJ1-2; cdr3_aa: ASSVRDRDGYT
d_call: .; v_call: TRBV6-1; j_call: TRBJ1-5; cdr3_aa: ASSERYSNQPQH
d_call: TRBD2; v_call: TRBV6-6; j_call: TRBJ2-2; cdr3_aa: ASRVAGGGGGELF
d_call: .; v_call: TRBV6-6; j_call: TRBJ1-2; cdr3_aa: ASSYSEANYGYT
d_call: .; v_call: TRBV15; j_call: TRBJ1-5; cdr3_aa: ATSRDWRGANQPQH
d_call: .; v_call: TRBV18; j_call: TRBJ2-7; cdr3_aa: ASSLATSYEQY
d_call: .; v_call: TRBV7-8; j_call: TRBJ2-1; cdr3_aa: ASSLNRVDDDNEQF
d_call: .; v_call: TRBV6-6; j_call: TRBJ2-7; cdr3_aa: ASSPRAEGSYEQY
d_call: .; v_call: TRBV28; j_call: TRBJ2-1; cdr3_aa: ASSLLLRGTYNEQF
d_call: .; v_call: TRBV18; j_call: TRBJ1-3; cdr3_aa: ASSPGGDTIY
d_call: .; v_call: TRBV10-1; j_call: TRBJ2-5; cdr3_aa: ASSSSASGAQY
d_call: .; v_call: TRBV11-2; j_call: TRBJ2-3; cdr3_aa: ASSPAGDTQY
d_call: TRBD2; v_call: TRBV27; j_call: TRBJ2-3; cdr3_aa: ASSSPPGGEGDTQY
d_call: .; v_call: TRBV30; j_call: TRBJ2-3; cdr3_aa: AWSPGGSGSDTQY
d_call: TRBD2; v_call: TRBV9; j_call: TRBJ2-1; cdr3_aa: ASSVLAGGTYNEQF
d_call: TRBD2; v_call: TRBV19; j_call: TRBJ2-1; cdr3_aa: ASSLSSGRNEQF
d_call: TRBD1; v_call: TRBV29-1; j_call: TRBJ1-2; cdr3_aa: SVAGTENGYT
d_call: .; v_call: TRBV10-1; j_call: TRBJ1-1; cdr3_aa: ASPFGSRKNTEAF
d_call: .; v_call: TRBV7-2; j_call: TRBJ1-2; cdr3_aa: ASNVRLTGSYGYT
d_call: TRBD1; v_call: TRBV6-1; j_call: TRBJ2-3; cdr3_aa: ASSAGQATDTQY
d_call: .; v_call: TRBV5-1; j_call: TRBJ1-1; cdr3_aa: ASKQSLNTEAF
d_call: .; v_call: TRBV14; j_call: TRBJ1-3; cdr3_aa: ASSQATGGRNTIY
d_call: .; v_call: TRBV5-1; j_call: TRBJ1-5; cdr3_aa: ASSLTGRDQPQH